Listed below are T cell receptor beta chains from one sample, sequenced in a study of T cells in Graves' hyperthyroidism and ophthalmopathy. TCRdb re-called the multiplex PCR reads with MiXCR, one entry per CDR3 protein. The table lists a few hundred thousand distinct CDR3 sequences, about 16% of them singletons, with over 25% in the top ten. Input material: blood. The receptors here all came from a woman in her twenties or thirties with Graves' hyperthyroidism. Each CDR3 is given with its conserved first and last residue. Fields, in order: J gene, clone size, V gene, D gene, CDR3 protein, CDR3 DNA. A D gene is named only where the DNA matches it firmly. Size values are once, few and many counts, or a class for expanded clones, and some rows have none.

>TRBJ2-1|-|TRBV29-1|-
CSANTGTHEQFF
TGCAGCGCCAATACCGGGACACACGAGCAGTTCTTC
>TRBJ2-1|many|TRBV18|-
CASSPETSSNEQFF
TGTGCCAGCTCACCAGAAACTAGCTCCAATGAGCAGTTCTTC
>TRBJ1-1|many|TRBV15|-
CATSSKVNTEAFF
TGTGCCACCAGCAGTAAGGTGAACACTGAAGCTTTCTTT
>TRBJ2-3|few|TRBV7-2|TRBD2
CASSLTSVDTQYF
TGTGCCAGCAGCTTAACTAGCGTTGATACGCAGTATTTT
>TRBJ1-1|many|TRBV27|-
CASSLSGGLTEAFF
TGTGCCAGCAGTTTATCGGGGGGGCTTACTGAAGCTTTCTTT
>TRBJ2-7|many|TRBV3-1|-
CASSQEAAPYEQYF
TGTGCCAGCAGCCAAGAAGCGGCTCCCTACGAGCAGTACTTC
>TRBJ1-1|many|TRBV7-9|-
CASSLPGAPKPFF
TGTGCCAGCAGCTTACCGGGGGCCCCAAAACCTTTCTTT
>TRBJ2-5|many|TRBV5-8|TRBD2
CASSPGTSQETQYF
TGTGCCAGCAGCCCAGGGACTAGCCAAGAGACCCAGTACTTC
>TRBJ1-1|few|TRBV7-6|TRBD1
CASSPGQGFAEAFF
TGTGCCAGCAGCCCGGGACAGGGCTTTGCTGAAGCTTTCTTT
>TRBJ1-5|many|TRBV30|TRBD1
CAWSADRGNQPQHF
TGTGCCTGGAGTGCGGACAGGGGCAATCAGCCCCAGCATTTT
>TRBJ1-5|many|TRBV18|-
CASSPGQTINQPQHF
TGTGCCAGCTCACCCGGACAGACAATCAATCAGCCCCAGCATTTT
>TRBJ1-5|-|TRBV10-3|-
CAISESIGEPQHF
TGTGCCATCAGTGAGTCGATAGGGGAGCCCCAGCATTTT
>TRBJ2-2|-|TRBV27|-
CASTPLGGNGELFF
TGTGCCAGCACCCCACTCGGGGGAAACGGGGAGCTGTTTTTT
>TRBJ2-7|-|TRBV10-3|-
CAISPSGASRYEQYF
TGTGCCATCAGCCCCAGTGGGGCTAGTCGGTACGAGCAGTACTTC
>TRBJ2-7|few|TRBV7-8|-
CASSLNSGVYEQYF
TGTGCCAGCAGCTTGAACTCGGGGGTCTACGAGCAGTACTTC
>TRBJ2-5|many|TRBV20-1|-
CSATRTGTQETQYF
TGCAGTGCTACAAGGACTGGCACACAAGAGACCCAGTACTTC
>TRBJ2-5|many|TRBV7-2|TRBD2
CASSSLAGRQETQYF
TGTGCCAGCAGCTCCCTAGCGGGAAGACAAGAGACCCAGTACTTC
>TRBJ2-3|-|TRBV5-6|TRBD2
CASSFRETSDTDTQYF
TGTGCCAGCAGCTTTCGTGAGACTAGCGACACAGATACGCAGTATTTT
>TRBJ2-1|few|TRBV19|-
CASAWVTGSYNEQFF
TGTGCCAGTGCCTGGGTGACGGGCTCCTACAATGAGCAGTTCTTC
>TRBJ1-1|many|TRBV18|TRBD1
CASSPGQTEAFF
TGTGCCAGCTCTCCGGGACAGACAGAAGCTTTCTTT
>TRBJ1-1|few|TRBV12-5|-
CASGLGGKNTEAFF
TGTGCTAGTGGTCTCGGGGGAAAAAACACTGAAGCTTTCTTT
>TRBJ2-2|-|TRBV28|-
CASIEGPGELFF
TGTGCCAGCATCGAGGGTCCCGGGGAGCTGTTTTTT
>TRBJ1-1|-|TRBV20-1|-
CSASRGWENTEAFF
TGCAGTGCTAGTAGAGGTTGGGAAAACACTGAAGCTTTCTTT
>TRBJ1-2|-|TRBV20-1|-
CSARDESRYGYTF
TGCAGTGCTAGAGATGAGTCTCGCTATGGCTACACCTTC
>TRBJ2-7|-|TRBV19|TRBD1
CASSPPGQGIYEQYF
TGTGCCAGTAGTCCACCGGGACAGGGAATCTACGAGCAGTACTTC
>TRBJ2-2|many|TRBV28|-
CASSLYRADTGELFF
TGTGCCAGCAGTTTATACAGGGCTGACACCGGGGAGCTGTTTTTT
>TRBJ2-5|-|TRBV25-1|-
CASSEDLVQETQYF
TGTGCCAGCAGTGAAGATTTGGTTCAAGAGACCCAGTACTTC
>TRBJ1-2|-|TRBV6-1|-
CASSPRGGSGPYGYTF
TGTGCCAGCAGTCCTCGGGGAGGGAGCGGTCCCTATGGCTACACCTTC
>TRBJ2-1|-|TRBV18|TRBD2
CASSPPSSGSYNEQFF
TGTGCCAGCTCACCACCCTCTAGCGGGAGTTACAATGAGCAGTTCTTC
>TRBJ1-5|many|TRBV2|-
CASSVWDTNQPQHF
TGTGCCAGCAGTGTTTGGGACACGAATCAGCCCCAGCATTTT
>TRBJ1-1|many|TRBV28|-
CASSPSGGSTEAFF
TGTGCCAGCAGTCCTTCGGGAGGAAGCACTGAAGCTTTCTTT
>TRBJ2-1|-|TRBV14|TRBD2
CASSQDLASGVYNEQFF
TGTGCCAGCAGCCAAGATCTTGCTAGCGGGGTATACAATGAGCAGTTCTTC
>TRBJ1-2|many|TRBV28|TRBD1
CASRSPGQGDGGYTF
TGTGCCAGCAGATCTCCGGGACAGGGTGACGGTGGCTACACCTTC
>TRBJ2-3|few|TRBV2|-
CASSVSLADTQYF
TGTGCCAGCAGTGTTTCGTTGGCAGATACGCAGTATTTT
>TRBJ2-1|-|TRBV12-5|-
CASALEAGPYNEQFF
TGTGCTAGTGCCCTTGAGGCAGGGCCCTACAATGAGCAGTTCTTC
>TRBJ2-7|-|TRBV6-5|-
CASITTEPYEQYF
TGTGCCAGCATTACGACGGAGCCCTACGAGCAGTACTTC
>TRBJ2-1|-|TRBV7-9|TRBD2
CASTFMLADNEQFF
TGTGCCAGCACCTTTATGCTAGCGGACAATGAGCAGTTCTTC
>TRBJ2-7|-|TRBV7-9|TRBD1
CASNSQGAYYEQYF
TGTGCCAGCAACAGCCAGGGGGCGTACTACGAGCAGTACTTC
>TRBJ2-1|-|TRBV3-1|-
CASSQEGAREQFF
TGTGCCAGCAGCCAAGAAGGGGCCAGGGAGCAGTTCTTC
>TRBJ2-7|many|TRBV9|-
CASSVGPLGGLSYEQYF
TGTGCCAGCAGCGTAGGACCGCTGGGGGGCCTTAGTTACGAGCAGTACTTC